This T cell receptor (beta chain) emerged from a study of cytomegalovirus exposure and HLA in healthy donors. Study-wide results and limits: It was fewer than 200 TCR beta chains that were listed as cytomegalovirus-associated. Cytomegalovirus status was reportedly diagnosed by the classifier with high specificity and sensitivity. For presence/absence analyses, sequencing depth was assumed to be roughly uniform across donors. Immune exposure information available was restricted to CMV serostatus.

CDR3 length equals 12 residues. V was pared by 7 bases and J by 2 bases, with 9 bases between. Germline CDR1 and CDR2: LGHNT and FRNRAP. To note about this clone: Its specificity is unknown.

In the PCR, 60 Vbeta and 13 Jbeta primers were used. The data were produced by immunoSEQ multiplex PCR, yet TCRdb's version contains in-frame clones alone and is incomplete. The profile covers 200,000 or so clones, with about 79% appearing a single time and about 0.1% taken by the ten largest. This receptor was obtained from a boy aged 2 to 10 in good health and CMV-seronegative. The chain joins TRBV12-5 to TRBJ2-7; possible D gene TRBD2, 6 bases. Material: PBMCs. The CDR3 region has the DNA TGTGCTAGTGTAGGCGGGACCTACGAGCAGTACTTC. It yields the protein CASVGGTYEQYF.